This T cell receptor beta chain was sequenced in a study of cytomegalovirus exposure and HLA in healthy donors. Whole-study findings and limits: In vitro checks showed that a few CMV-associated chains really do target CMV antigens. The authors enumerated 150 to 200 TCR beta chains as linked to cytomegalovirus.

Germline CDR1 is SNHLY and CDR2 is FYNNEI. V dropped 10 bases and J dropped 3; count of bases not matched to a gene: 7. The CDR3 spans 15 residues. About this clone itself: The antigen remains unidentified.

The study ran its PCR with 60 Vbeta and 13 Jbeta primers. This table comes from immunoSEQ multiplex PCR, and its TCRdb copy is limited to in-frame clones, with some not included. The sample has 150,000 to 200,000 clones, and its top ten clones hold 6.5%. V and J are TRBV2 and TRBJ2-1; the match to TRBD2 covers 12 bases. Sequencing used PBMCs. This TCR was recovered from a man younger than 45 in good health and CMV-seronegative. CDR3 residues: CATGLGLAGYNEQFF. In nucleotides, the CDR3 is TGTGCCACGGGACTGGGACTAGCGGGCTACAATGAGCAGTTCTTC.